This T cell receptor beta chain stems from a study of T cells in Graves' hyperthyroidism and ophthalmopathy. General study points: The model predicted ophthalmopathy a median roughly 6.5 months before onset. Blood shared most expanded thyroid clonotypes above 0.001.

The CDR3 is 13 residues long. Germline CDR1 and CDR2: DFQATT and SNEGSKA (reference sequence). V dropped 5 bases and J dropped 3; count of bases not matched to a gene: 3. Comments on this clonotype: Its specificity is unknown.

RNA transcripts gave rise to amplified TCR beta CDR3 regions. First-round RT-PCR targeting the TCR CDR3 was performed with the HTBI primer set. TCRdb independently ran MiXCR on the multiplex PCR reads; one entry per CDR3 protein. The sample yields about 590,000 distinct CDR3 sequences, 14% seen once. This receptor was taken from a woman between 18 and 29 years old with Graves' ophthalmopathy. Sequenced material: blood. The chain couples TRBV20-1 to TRBJ2-5; 10 bases line up with TRBD2. CDR3 sequence reads: CSASGLAEETQYF. The CDR3 nucleotides read TGCAGTGCTTCCGGACTAGCGGAAGAGACCCAGTACTTC.